These 18 T cell receptor beta chains share one sample of origin, sequenced in a study of blood T cell repertoires in COVID-19. This table comes from immunoSEQ multiplex PCR, and its TCRdb copy is limited to in-frame clones, with some not included. Of some 150,000 clones listed, over 70% are singletons. What was sequenced was peripheral blood. The source of these receptors is a man between 60 and 70 years old with acute or convalescent COVID-19.

The chain carries TRBV19 and TRBJ2-5; D is possibly TRBD1 (7 bases). CDR1 is LNHDA, CDR2 SQIVND, per germline (reference sequence). V dropped 0 bases and J dropped 5 bases, with 13 bases sitting between them. CDR3 length: 15 residues. The CDR3 sequence: CASSIDSAGGETQYF. Written as DNA, the CDR3 is TGTGCCAGTAGTATAGATTCCGCAGGGGGGGAGACCCAGTACTTC. The entire variable domain, with the rest obtained from reference TRBV19 and TRBJ2-5, is as follows: DGGITQSPKYLFRKEGQNVTLSCEQNLNHDAMYWYRQDPGQGLRLIYYSQIVNDFQKGDIAEGYSVSREKKESFPLTVTSAQKNPTAFYLCASSIDSAGGETQYFGPGTRLLVL.

V and J are TRBV7-6 and TRBJ1-2; TRBD1 matches 9 bases. The CDR3 contains 12 residues. Per germline, CDR1 SGHVS and CDR2 FNYEAQ. V lost 5 bases, J lost 8 bases, and 3 bases stayed unmatched. The CDR3, as DNA: TGTGCCAGCAGCCCAGGACAGGGGGGCTACACCTTC. The encoded protein is CASSPGQGGYTF. Drawing the rest from reference TRBV7-6 and TRBJ1-2, the complete variable domain is GAGVSQSPRYKVTKRGQDVALRCDPISGHVSLYWYRQALGQGPEFLTYFNYEAQQDKSGLPNDRFSAERPEGSISTLTIQRTEQRDSAMYRCASSPGQGGYTFGSGTRLTVV.

As to this clone: The same CDR3 arises from other DNA sequences in this sample as well. The chain joins TRBV3-1 (or the pseudogene TRBV3-2) to TRBJ2-1; D remains ambiguous. Germline values: CDR1 LGHDT, CDR2 YNNKEL (reference sequence). This CDR3 has 15 amino acids. Deletions cut 1 base from V and 6 bases from J, with 13 bases between. CDR3 protein: CASSQAPGTSNEQFF. For the CDR3, the DNA is TGTGCCAGCAGCCAAGCCCCAGGAACAAGCAATGAGCAGTTCTTC.

This clone has just one count. The chain combines TRBV4-2 with TRBJ2-7; 7 bases agree with TRBD1. The CDR3 covers 14 residues. The ends lost 2 bases at V and 0 bases at J; junction bases unmatched: 1. Germline CDR1 is LGHNA and CDR2 is YNFKEQ. CDR3 in amino acids: CASSQQGDSYEQYF. The DNA of the CDR3 is TGTGCCAGCAGCCAACAGGGGGACTCCTACGAGCAGTACTTC.

The sample holds one count of this clone. The genes are TRBV29-1 and TRBJ2-3; 7 bases line up with TRBD2. The CDR3 runs to 15 residues. V dropped 7 bases and J dropped 1; count of bases not matched to a gene: 11. Germline loops: CDR1 SQVTM, CDR2 ANQGSEA. CDR3 residues: CSGKGGTLRTDTQYF. DNA of the CDR3: TGCAGCGGGAAGGGAGGGACTCTACGCACAGATACGCAGTATTTT.

The gene calls are TRBV12-3 or TRBV12-4 and TRBJ2-5; the D is unclear. This CDR3 comprises 13 residues. V dropped 3 bases and J dropped 3 bases, with 8 bases sitting between them. The CDR3 sequence: CASSLGMKETQYF. The CDR3 coding sequence is TGTGCCAGCAGTTTGGGCATGAAAGAGACCCAGTACTTC.

The V gene is TRBV25-1, the J gene TRBJ1-3; D is ambiguous. Germline assignment: CDR1 MGHDK and CDR2 SYGVNS. The CDR3 sequence is 16 residues long. V was clipped by 1 base and J by 0 bases, with 10 bases between them. The CDR3 loop reads CASSEFGRSSGNTIYF. CDR3 DNA sequence: TGTGCCAGCAGTGAATTCGGTCGGAGCTCTGGAAACACCATATATTTT.

The V and J genes are TRBV15 and TRBJ2-3, with no clear D. The germline V and J ends were trimmed by 3 bases and 2 bases, with 9 bases remaining between them. The CDR3 loop spans 14 amino acids. The germline V gene has CDR1 LNHNV and CDR2 YYDKDF (reference sequence). The CDR3 loop reads CATSSWLPTDTQYF. The CDR3 region has the DNA TGTGCCACCAGCAGTTGGCTCCCCACAGATACGCAGTATTTT. The full variable domain, in which reference TRBV15 and TRBJ2-3 provide the parts outside the CDR3, is DAMVIQNPRYQVTQFGKPVTLSCSQTLNHNVMYWYQQKSSQAPKLLFHYYDKDFNNEADTPDNFQSRRPNTSFCFLDIRSPGLGDTAMYLCATSSWLPTDTQYFGPGTRLTVL.

The J gene is TRBJ2-2, the V gene TRBV2, with 8 bases identical to TRBD2. Unmatched junction bases numbered 9, after V lost 4 bases and J lost 8 bases. The CDR3 is 15 residues long. Germline CDR1 is SNHLY and CDR2 is FYNNEI. This CDR3 is CASSAPGGPSGELFF. Here the CDR3 DNA reads TGTGCCAGCAGTGCACCGGGGGGGCCCTCGGGGGAGCTGTTTTTT.

This sequence joins TRBV19 and TRBJ2-7, with TRBD2 as a possible D gene (6 bases). Germline V CDR1 and CDR2: LNHDA, SQIVND (reference sequence). This CDR3 is 14 amino acids long. Trimming removed 3 bases from V and 3 bases from J, with 12 bases in between. The CDR3 nucleotides read TGTGCCAGTAGTATGATCGGGGGTAACTACGAGCAGTACTTC. Protein: CASSMIGGNYEQYF.

Concerning this clone: At one boundary the junction diverges from the germline segment, which might be a read error. V is TRBV5-4 and J is TRBJ2-3; TRBD2 is a possible D gene (5 bases). The CDR3 totals 12 residues. Germline assignment: CDR1 SGHNT and CDR2 YYREEE (reference sequence). The CDR3 region has the DNA TGTGCCAGCAGCTTGGCACTAGGGAGTTCGGCGTTT. Protein product: CASSLALGSSAF.

This rearrangement joins TRBV3-1 (or the pseudogene TRBV3-2) to TRBJ1-1; D is undetermined. The V end lost 2 bases, the J end lost 1 base, and 8 bases lay between the germline ends. Germline V gene data show CDR1 as LGHDT and CDR2 as YNNKEL (reference sequence). The CDR3 has 14 amino acids. The chain's CDR3 is CASSQSEANTEAFF. The CDR3 DNA is TGTGCCAGCAGCCAAAGCGAGGCGAACACTGAAGCTTTCTTT.

This clone appeared a few times. Here the CDR3 DNA reads TGTGCCAGTGGGGCGTTCTCTGAAGCTTTCTTT. The encoded protein is CASGAFSEAFF. The chain joins TRBV2 to TRBJ1-1; D possibly corresponds to TRBD1 (5 bases). Trimming stripped 9 bases from V and 6 bases from J, with 11 bases between. CDR3 length: 11 amino acids. Germline CDR1 reads SNHLY; CDR2 reads FYNNEI. Full variable domain (rest looked up from reference TRBV2 and TRBJ1-1): EPEVTQTPSHQVTQMGQEVILRCVPISNHLYFYWYRQILGQKVEFLVSFYNNEISEKSEIFDDQFSVERPDGSNFTLKIRSTKLEDSAMYFCASGAFSEAFFGQGTRLTVV.

V and J are TRBV5-1 and TRBJ1-2; 7 positions agree with TRBD1. The germline V gene encodes CDR1 SGHRS and CDR2 YFSETQ. This CDR3 has 14 amino acids. With V trimmed by 4 bases and J by 4 bases, 7 bases remained unmatched. CDR3: CASSRESGGYGYTF. The CDR3 DNA sequence: TGCGCCAGCAGCCGAGAGTCAGGGGGCTATGGCTACACCTTC.

The chain carries TRBV29-1 and TRBJ2-2; tentatively, D is TRBD1 (5 bases). CDR3 size: 14 residues. V was clipped by 3 bases and J by 2 bases, with 10 bases between them. Germline-derived CDR1 and CDR2 are SQVTM and ANQGSEA. The CDR3 spells CSVDQGINTGELFF. In DNA form, the CDR3 reads TGCAGCGTTGACCAGGGTATCAACACCGGGGAGCTGTTTTTT.

The chain is built from TRBV6-2 or TRBV6-3 and TRBJ2-7; TRBD2 agrees at 7 bases. The CDR3 spans 16 residues. Per germline, CDR1 MNHEY and CDR2 SVGEGT. The V and J ends lost 5 bases and 5 bases, in that order; junction bases with no gene match: 15. The DNA of the CDR3 is TGTGCCAGCAGTAGCCTGAGAGGCAGCGGGAAGGACGAGCAGTACTTC. Its protein product is CASSSLRGSGKDEQYF.

The V and J genes are TRBV27 and TRBJ2-2; 8 bases agree with TRBD1. Germline V gives CDR1 MNHEY, CDR2 SMNVEV (reference sequence). V lost 6 bases, J lost 4 bases, and 4 bases stayed unmatched. The CDR3 runs 14 residues. In DNA form, the CDR3 reads TGTGCCAGCAGATGGACAGGGAGCACCGGGGAGCTGTTTTTT. It yields the protein CASRWTGSTGELFF.

The CDR3 loop is CASSIDYSVTEAFF. The CDR3 nucleotides read TGTGCCAGTAGTATAGATTATTCGGTCACTGAAGCTTTCTTT. The chain has TRBV19 and TRBJ1-1; no clear D. Trimming removed 0 bases at V and 4 bases at J, with 9 bases between. There are 14 residues in the CDR3. Germline V gene sequence: CDR1 LNHDA, CDR2 SQIVND (reference sequence).